The TCR beta chain under discussion was sequenced for a study of cytomegalovirus exposure and HLA in healthy donors. Study summary: Around 85 million unique TCR sequences came from HLA-typed donors in an early release. Study-level results: In a later analysis, an Asian-associated ancestry cluster reportedly showed fewer N-insertions than the approximately 670-donor mean.

V was clipped by 4 bases and J by 1 base; unmatched bases: 5. The CDR3 has 14 amino acids. Per germline, CDR1 SQVTM and CDR2 ANQGSEA. 13 Jbeta primers and 60 Vbeta primers were used for the PCR. Profiled with immunoSEQ multiplex PCR; TCRdb holds only in-frame clones, not every one. The sample lists approximately 190,000 clones; 75% to 90% were seen once. Remarks on this clone: As yet, its antigen is unknown.

The V and J genes are TRBV29-1 and TRBJ2-7, with TRBD1 matching 9 bases. The TCR sequence derives from a woman between 18 and 29 years old in good health and CMV-seronegative. Sequencing was performed on PBMCs. In nucleotides, the CDR3 is TGCAGCGTTGGCACAGGGGGCCCTTCCTACGAGCAGTACTTC. Residues: CSVGTGGPSYEQYF.